Below are 26 T cell receptor beta chains sequenced from a single sample in a study of patients and donors after allogeneic stem cell transplantation. In TCRdb, the RT-PCR reads were re-called with MiXCR into one record per CDR3 protein. The sample includes about 160,000 distinct CDR3 sequences, 37% of them seen just once. The specimen was blood, either unsorted or a sorted T cell fraction (not recorded which). These receptors all stem from a human donor who was either an allogeneic HSCT recipient or a stem cell or donor lymphocyte infusion donor (not recorded which). It is not recorded whose cells these are; they may come from a transplant donor.

The sample holds a few counts of this clonotype. The gene calls are TRBV29-1 and TRBJ2-3; D uncertain. This CDR3 has 13 residues. Germline V gene sequence: CDR1 SQVTM, CDR2 ANQGSEA. V was trimmed by 7 bases and J by 8 bases, leaving 19 bases between them. The CDR3 loop is CSATRALDGTQYF. Here the CDR3 DNA reads TGCAGCGCGACAAGGGCCCTAGATGGTACGCAGTATTTT.

The chain recombines TRBV10-3 with TRBJ2-2; TRBD1 matches 9 bases. The V segment lost 0 bases and the J segment 6 bases; nucleotides outside the gene matches: 5. Germline CDR1 ENHRY, CDR2 SYGVKD. This CDR3 has 16 amino acids. CDR3 bases: TGTGCCATCAGTGAGTCTGGACAGGGGAGACCCGGGGAGCTGTTTTTT. It yields the protein CAISESGQGRPGELFF.

CDR3 loop: CASSLTDQPQHF. CDR3 nucleotide sequence: TGTGCCAGCAGCTTAACCGATCAGCCCCAGCATTTT. The chain joins TRBV5-5 to TRBJ1-5; D not resolved. Germline CDR1 SGHKS, CDR2 YYEKEE (reference sequence). With 2 bases removed from V and 5 bases from J, the gap between germline ends came to 5 bases. The CDR3 is made up of 12 amino acids.

V is TRBV7-9 and J is TRBJ1-4, with unresolved D. In germline, CDR1 is SEHNR, CDR2 FQNEAQ (reference sequence). This CDR3 spans 14 amino acids. Between the trimmed V and J ends, which lost 6 bases and 0 bases, there was a span of 8 bases. CDR3 in DNA: TGTGCCAGCAGGGAGGGATCAACTAATGAAAAACTGTTTTTT. This gives the protein CASREGSTNEKLFF.

This clonotype came up a few times. This chain connects TRBV27 to TRBJ1-4; TRBD1 is a possible D gene (5 bases). Germline V gene lookup returns CDR1 MNHEY and CDR2 SMNVEV (reference sequence). V lost 2 bases to trimming and J lost 3 bases, with 7 bases between them. The CDR3 has 14 amino acids. The CDR3 DNA reads as TGTGCCAGCAGTTTAGAGGGGCCTAATGAAAAACTGTTTTTT. The encoded protein is CASSLEGPNEKLFF. Full variable domain (outside the CDR3, taken from reference TRBV27 and TRBJ1-4): EAQVTQNPRYLITVTGKKLTVTCSQNMNHEYMSWYRQDPGLGLRQIYYSMNVEVTDKGDVPEGYKVSRKEKRNFPLILESPSPNQTSLYFCASSLEGPNEKLFFGSGTQLSVL.

The gene calls are TRBV4-3 and TRBJ2-3; 12 bases map to TRBD2. The V and J ends lost 0 bases and 2 bases, in that order; junction bases with no gene match: 6. The germline V gene encodes CDR1 LGHNA and CDR2 YSLEER. The CDR3 runs to 18 residues. CDR3 in amino acids: CASSQDATSGGFTDTQYF. CDR3 sequence (DNA): TGCGCCAGCAGCCAAGATGCCACTAGCGGGGGGTTCACAGATACGCAGTATTTT.

This rearrangement joins TRBV27 to TRBJ2-1, with TRBD1 matching 7 bases. This CDR3 spans 14 amino acids. Germline CDR1 reads MNHEY; CDR2 reads SMNVEV (reference sequence). V shed 5 bases, J shed 5 bases, and the junction held 6 bases outside the gene matches. The CDR3 reads CASSDQGVHNEQFF. The DNA for the CDR3 is TGTGCCAGCAGTGACCAGGGGGTCCACAATGAGCAGTTCTTC.

This clonotype was observed at least ten times. The chain is built from TRBV12-3 or TRBV12-4 and TRBJ1-4; D is uncertain. This CDR3 is 13 amino acids long. Trimming cost V 6 bases and J 5 bases, with 10 bases left between them. CDR3 DNA: TGTGCCAGCAGCCGGGCCCAGAATGAAAAACTGTTTTTT. This codes for CASSRAQNEKLFF.

This clonotype was seen a few times. CDR3 DNA: TGTGCCATCAGTGAGCGGGACAGCTCTAACACTGAAGCTTTCTTT. This codes for CAISERDSSNTEAFF. The chain carries TRBV10-3 and TRBJ1-1, with 7 bases lining up with TRBD1. With V trimmed by 2 bases and J by 2 bases, 5 bases remained unmatched. Germline CDR1 is ENHRY and CDR2 is SYGVKD. The CDR3 totals 15 residues.

The chain uses TRBV20-1 and TRBJ1-2; D gene ambiguous. The CDR3 contains 12 residues. CDR1 and CDR2 from the germline V gene are DFQATT and SNEGSKA (reference sequence). V was shortened by 1 base and J by 7 bases, with 10 bases between the two germline ends. CDR3 in amino acids: CSARGPEGGYTF. Written as DNA, the CDR3 is TGCAGTGCTAGAGGGCCCGAAGGTGGCTACACCTTC.

The CDR3 sequence: CASSSSGGTYNEQFF. CDR3 nucleotides: TGTGCCAGCAGTTCTAGCGGGGGGACCTACAATGAGCAGTTCTTC. The chain employs TRBV12-3 or TRBV12-4 and TRBJ2-1; TRBD2 matches at 11 bases. V lost 4 bases to trimming and J lost 2 bases; unmatched junction nucleotides: 1. CDR3 length: 15 amino acids.

The V gene is TRBV12-3 or TRBV12-4, the J gene TRBJ2-3; D uncertain. Between the trimmed V and J ends, which lost 7 bases and 1 base, there was a span of 6 bases. This CDR3 is 12 amino acids long. CDR3 DNA: TGTGCCAGCACCCGTGGCACAGATACGCAGTATTTT. As protein: CASTRGTDTQYF.

The J gene is TRBJ1-3, the V gene TRBV6-5, with 7 bases fitting TRBD1. The germline CDR1 and CDR2 sequences are MNHEY and SVGAGI. The CDR3 is made up of 14 amino acids. The V and J ends lost 6 bases and 4 bases, in that order; junction bases with no gene match: 6. The CDR3 here is CASRATGSGNTIYF. The CDR3 nucleotides are TGTGCCAGCAGAGCGACAGGGAGCGGAAACACCATATATTTT.

There are many counts of this clonotype. The chain has TRBV29-1 and TRBJ1-1; D not certain. Trimming removed 2 bases at V and 5 bases at J, with 12 bases between. The CDR3 sequence is 13 residues long. Germline CDR1 and CDR2: SQVTM and ANQGSEA. The CDR3 DNA is TGCAGCGTTGAAAGTGGGCAGTGGACTGAAGCTTTCTTT. It yields the protein CSVESGQWTEAFF. Based on the CDR3 plus reference TRBV29-1 and TRBJ1-1, the full variable domain is SAVISQKPSRDICQRGTSLTIQCQVDSQVTMMFWYRQQPGQSLTLIATANQGSEATYESGFVIDKFPISRPNLTFSTLTVSNMSPEDSSIYLCSVESGQWTEAFFGQGTRLTVV.

This chain connects TRBV7-2 to TRBJ2-2; D is uncertain. Germline-derived CDR1 and CDR2 are SGHTA and FQGNSA. The CDR3 length is 12 residues. V was shortened by 5 bases and J by 7 bases, with 8 bases between the two germline ends. The CDR3 sequence: CASSDDRGELFF. The CDR3 nucleotides are TGTGCCAGCAGCGACGACCGCGGGGAGCTGTTTTTT.

This clonotype was picked up a small number of times. The chain carries TRBV27 and TRBJ1-5, with D tentatively TRBD1 (5 bases). The germline V and J ends were trimmed by 5 bases and 1 base, with 15 bases remaining between them. This CDR3 is 16 amino acids long. The germline CDR1 and CDR2 sequences are MNHEY and SMNVEV (reference sequence). The CDR3 loop is CASSLIRVGSNQPQHF. The CDR3 DNA sequence: TGTGCCAGCAGTCTCATCAGGGTGGGGAGCAATCAGCCCCAGCATTTT.

The rearrangement joins TRBV28 to TRBJ2-1, with TRBD1 matching 12 bases. J lost 9 bases, V lost 5 bases, and 5 bases had no gene match. This CDR3 is 14 amino acids long. CDR1 MDHEN and CDR2 SYDVKM come from the germline V gene. The CDR3 DNA is TGTGCCAGCAGTACCGGGACAGGGGGCCCTGAGCAGTTCTTC. Its translation is CASSTGTGGPEQFF.

The rearrangement links TRBV28 to TRBJ2-7, with D unclear. Germline assignment: CDR1 MDHEN and CDR2 SYDVKM. This CDR3 is 14 amino acids long. The V end was cut by 3 bases, the J end by 0 bases, with 9 bases between. The CDR3 is CASSFPKSSYEQYF. The DNA for the CDR3 is TGTGCCAGCAGTTTCCCAAAGTCCTCCTACGAGCAGTACTTC.

This clonotype was recorded only once. A much larger clone is a single base away; this may be a read error. Without the conserved terminal phenylalanine or tryptophan, this CDR3 likely stems from a read error. The DNA for the CDR3 is TGTGCCAGCAGCCAACGACTGGCGGGCGGTGGAGATACGCAGTATCTT. This encodes CASSQRLAGGGDTQYL. The chain links TRBV4-2 to TRBJ2-3; tentative D call: TRBD2 (5 bases). Germline CDR1 is LGHNA and CDR2 is YNFKEQ. Trimming removed 2 bases from V and 5 bases from J, with 17 bases in between. The CDR3 consists of 16 residues.

The chain carries TRBV11-2 and TRBJ1-5; TRBD1 aligns across 7 bases. Germline V gives CDR1 SGHAT, CDR2 FQNNGV. V shed 5 bases and J 0 bases; nucleotides not matched to a gene: 4. The CDR3 sequence is 15 residues long. The CDR3 DNA sequence: TGTGCCAGCAGCCCGGGGACAGCTAGCAATCAGCCCCAGCATTTT. It codes for CASSPGTASNQPQHF.

The CDR3 region is CASSRSGAGNTIYF. CDR3 nucleotide sequence: TGTGCCAGCAGTCGAAGCGGGGCTGGAAACACCATATATTTT. J is TRBJ1-3 and V is TRBV27; no definite D call. The V end was cut by 5 bases, the J end by 2 bases, with 10 bases between. Per germline, CDR1 MNHEY and CDR2 SMNVEV (reference sequence). The CDR3 consists of 14 residues.

V gene TRBV7-9 combines with J gene TRBJ1-1; D not resolved. This CDR3 comprises 12 residues. V lost 11 bases to trimming and J lost 6 bases, with 16 bases between them. In germline, CDR1 is SEHNR, CDR2 FQNEAQ (reference sequence). DNA of the CDR3: TGTGCCGGACGGGTCTATGAGCCTGAAGCTTTCTTT. It specifies CAGRVYEPEAFF.

V usage is TRBV28 and J usage is TRBJ2-1, with D unresolved. Germline-derived CDR1 and CDR2 are MDHEN and SYDVKM. V was clipped by 5 bases and J by 4 bases, with 15 bases between them. This CDR3 comprises 15 residues. This CDR3 is CASSPAPWEYNEQFF. The CDR3 nucleotides read TGTGCCAGCAGTCCGGCCCCGTGGGAATACAATGAGCAGTTCTTC.

This clonotype was seen more than once but under ten times. This sequence joins TRBV12-3 or TRBV12-4 and TRBJ1-2; the D gene is possibly TRBD1 (5 bases). Trimming removed 11 bases from V and 7 bases from J, with 11 bases in between. There are 10 residues in the CDR3. The CDR3 protein is CASSGLGYTF. In DNA, the CDR3 is TGTGCCTCGTCGGGGCTTGGCTACACCTTC.

This clonotype was counted between two and nine times. The chain couples TRBV20-1 to TRBJ1-2, with 7 bases fitting TRBD1. J was trimmed by 3 bases and V by 3 bases; bases with no gene match: 7. CDR3 length: 14 amino acids. CDR1 and CDR2 from the germline V gene are DFQATT and SNEGSKA (reference sequence). CDR3 amino acids: CSARAGQADYGYTF. CDR3 DNA: TGCAGTGCTAGGGCCGGACAGGCAGACTATGGCTACACCTTC.

A few counts support this clonotype. J is TRBJ1-2 and V is TRBV20-1; possible D gene TRBD1, 6 bases. The CDR3 runs 13 residues. Trimming took 6 bases from V and 4 from J, leaving 15 bases between them. Germline CDR1 reads DFQATT; CDR2 reads SNEGSKA (reference sequence). The CDR3 region is CSATGGDIYGYTF. For the CDR3, the DNA is TGCAGTGCCACGGGGGGGGACATCTATGGCTACACCTTC.